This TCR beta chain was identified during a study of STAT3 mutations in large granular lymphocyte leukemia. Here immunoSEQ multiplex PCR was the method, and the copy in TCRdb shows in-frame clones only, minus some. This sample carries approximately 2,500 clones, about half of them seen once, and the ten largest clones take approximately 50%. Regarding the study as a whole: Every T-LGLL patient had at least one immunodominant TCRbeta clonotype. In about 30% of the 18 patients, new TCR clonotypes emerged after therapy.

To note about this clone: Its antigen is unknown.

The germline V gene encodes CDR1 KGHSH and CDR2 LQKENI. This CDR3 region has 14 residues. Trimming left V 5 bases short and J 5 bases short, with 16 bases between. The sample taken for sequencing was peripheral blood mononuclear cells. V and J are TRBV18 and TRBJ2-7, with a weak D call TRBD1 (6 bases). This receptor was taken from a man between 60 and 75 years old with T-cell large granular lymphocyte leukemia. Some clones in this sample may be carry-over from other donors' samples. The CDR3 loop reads CASSSKAQGNEQYF. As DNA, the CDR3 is TGTGCCAGCTCATCGAAGGCACAGGGCAACGAGCAGTACTTC.